The 15 T cell receptor beta chains below all came from one sample that was sequenced in a study of T cell responses to AZD1222 COVID-19 vaccine. The assay was immunoSEQ multiplex PCR, and TCRdb's table has in-frame clones only and misses some. Here the sample spans tens of thousands of clones, about 91% being singletons. Here the sequenced sample was peripheral blood, taken on day 0 of AZD1222 vaccination. The receptors originated from an adult in good health.

The gene calls are TRBV2 and TRBJ1-1, with a tentative D call TRBD1 (6 bases). Between the trimmed V and J ends, which lost 6 bases and 1 base, there was a span of 15 bases. CDR3 length: 15 residues. CDR1 and CDR2 (germline): SNHLY, FYNNEI. The CDR3 DNA follows: TGTGCCAGCAGCGACCCCCGGGACACGAACACTGAAGCTTTCTTT. Amino acid sequence: CASSDPRDTNTEAFF.

The V and J genes are TRBV28 and TRBJ1-1, with D hard to call. The CDR3 loop spans 11 amino acids. Trimming removed 8 bases at V and 12 bases at J, with 16 bases between. Germline assignment: CDR1 MDHEN and CDR2 SYDVKM. The CDR3 DNA sequence: TGTGCCAGCGGCCGGGCCGCAGAGTCTTTCTTT. Its protein product is CASGRAAESFF.

The chain has TRBV3-1 (or the pseudogene TRBV3-2) and TRBJ1-6; D possibly corresponds to TRBD1 (5 bases). Looked up from germline, CDR1 is LGHDT and CDR2 is YNNKEL (reference sequence). The CDR3 is 17 residues long. With 2 bases removed from V and 14 bases from J, the gap between germline ends came to 25 bases. CDR3 DNA sequence: TGTGCCAGCAGCCAAATCCCACAAGGCACCCAGGGATCGTCCCTCCACTTT. Residues: CASSQIPQGTQGSSLHF.

This clone appeared a few times. The chain joins TRBV28 to TRBJ1-4; D not certain. Germline CDR1 and CDR2: MDHEN and SYDVKM. CDR3 length: 13 residues. The V end was cut by 4 bases, the J end by 7 bases, with 10 bases between. CDR3 in amino acids: CASSSPPTEKLFF. The CDR3 DNA follows: TGTGCCAGCAGTTCGCCCCCCACTGAAAAACTGTTTTTT.

The rearrangement links TRBV19 to TRBJ1-4; weak D call: TRBD1 (6 bases). Deletions cut 4 bases from V and 5 bases from J, with 14 bases between. The germline V gene has CDR1 LNHDA and CDR2 SQIVND (reference sequence). CDR3 length: 15 residues. CDR3 in DNA: TGTGCCAGTAGTACTGCCAGGGGTAGGAATGAAAAACTGTTTTTT. Protein: CASSTARGRNEKLFF.

The J gene is TRBJ2-2, the V gene TRBV13, with 11 bases identical to TRBD1. V shed 5 bases, J shed 3 bases, and the junction held 11 bases outside the gene matches. Per the germline V gene, CDR1 is PRHDT and CDR2 is FYEKMQ (reference sequence). The CDR3 spans 18 residues. The CDR3 DNA sequence: TGTGCCAGCAGCCCAGGACAGGGGGCGTCTATAGACACCGGGGAGCTGTTTTTT. Translating it yields CASSPGQGASIDTGELFF.

The chain recombines TRBV27 with TRBJ2-5; 9 nucleotides line up with TRBD1. Germline values: CDR1 MNHEY, CDR2 SMNVEV (reference sequence). V lost 6 bases and J lost 7; bases outside the gene matches: 6. The CDR3 contains 13 residues. This CDR3 reads CASRPTGGRTQYF. CDR3 in DNA: TGTGCCAGCAGACCGACAGGGGGTCGGACCCAGTACTTC.

The V gene is TRBV30, the J gene TRBJ1-2; no clear D. This CDR3 spans 15 amino acids. V was pared by 7 bases and J by 0 bases, with 18 bases between. Per germline, CDR1 GTSNPN and CDR2 SVGIG (reference sequence). CDR3 coding DNA: TGTGCCTCCTGGACTGCTAGTAGTCCTAACTATGGCTACACCTTC. Its translation: CASWTASSPNYGYTF.

The rearrangement uses TRBV6-1 and TRBJ1-4; the D is unclear. This CDR3 spans 13 amino acids. The germline V gene has CDR1 MNHNS and CDR2 SASEGT. The V end lost 2 bases, the J end lost 5 bases, and 6 bases lay between the germline ends. CDR3 amino acids: CASSEQINEKLFF. CDR3 bases: TGTGCCAGCAGTGAACAGATAAATGAAAAACTGTTTTTT.

This chain joins TRBV3-1 (or the pseudogene TRBV3-2) and TRBJ1-2, with D hard to call. The ends were cut back, 3 bases at V and 6 bases at J, with 11 bases in the middle. CDR3 length: 13 residues. The germline gives CDR1 LGHDT, CDR2 YNNKEL (reference sequence). The CDR3 loop is CASSHLSTDGYTF. CDR3 in DNA: TGTGCCAGCAGCCACCTAAGTACGGATGGCTACACCTTC.

The rearrangement uses TRBV6-5 and TRBJ2-7, with 9 bases fitting TRBD2. After removal of 6 bases from V and 3 bases from J, the junction contained 9 bases not matched to a gene. Germline CDR1 and CDR2: MNHEY and SVGAGI. The CDR3 extends over 15 amino acids. The CDR3 DNA sequence: TGTGCCAGCAGACGGAATAGCGGGAGCGTCTACGAGCAGTACTTC. Translated: CASRRNSGSVYEQYF.

The table lists this clone with a count of one. J is TRBJ1-3 and V is TRBV6-1, with a possible D match to TRBD1 (5 bases). V lost 0 bases and J 5 bases, leaving 8 bases between the germline ends. The CDR3 spans 14 residues. From germline, CDR1 is MNHNS and CDR2 SASEGT. CDR3 amino acids: CASSEAGHRNTIYF. The CDR3 coding sequence is TGTGCCAGCAGTGAAGCCGGACACAGAAACACCATATATTTT.

V usage is TRBV2 and J usage is TRBJ1-6; 7 bases are shared with TRBD1. This CDR3 is 14 amino acids long. Germline-derived CDR1 and CDR2 are SNHLY and FYNNEI. V lost 5 bases and J lost 7; bases outside the gene matches: 5. The CDR3 region has the DNA TGTGCCAGCAGTCAAGACAGGGCCAATTCACCCCTCCACTTT. It codes for CASSQDRANSPLHF.

The rearrangement links TRBV24-1 to TRBJ1-4, with D hard to call. V lost 5 bases to trimming and J lost 3 bases, with 6 bases between them. Per the germline V gene, CDR1 is KGHDR and CDR2 is SFDVKD. The CDR3 has 13 residues. The CDR3 sequence: CATSGGSNEKLFF. CDR3 nucleotides: TGTGCCACCAGTGGTGGATCTAATGAAAAACTGTTTTTT.

This clone came up a few times. The V gene is TRBV4-1, the J gene TRBJ1-2, with D perhaps matching TRBD1 (6 bases). V was trimmed by 1 base and J by 7 bases, leaving 16 bases between them. The CDR3 covers 15 residues. Germline values: CDR1 MGHRA, CDR2 YSYEKL. This CDR3 is CASSQVISGAGGYTF. The CDR3 bases are TGCGCCAGCAGCCAAGTAATTTCAGGGGCTGGTGGCTACACCTTC.